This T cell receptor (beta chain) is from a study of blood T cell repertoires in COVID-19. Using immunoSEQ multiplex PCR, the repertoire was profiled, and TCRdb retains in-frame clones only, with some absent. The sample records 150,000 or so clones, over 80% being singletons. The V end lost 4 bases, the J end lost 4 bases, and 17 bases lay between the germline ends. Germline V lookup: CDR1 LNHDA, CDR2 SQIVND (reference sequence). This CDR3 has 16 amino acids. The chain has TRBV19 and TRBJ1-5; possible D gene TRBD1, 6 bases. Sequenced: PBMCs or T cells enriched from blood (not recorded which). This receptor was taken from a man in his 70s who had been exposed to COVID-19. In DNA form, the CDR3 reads TGTGCCAGTAGTAGGACGAGGACAGTGAGAAATCAGCCCCAGCATTTT. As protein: CASSRTRTVRNQPQHF. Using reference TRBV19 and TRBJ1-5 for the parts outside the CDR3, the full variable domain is DGGITQSPKYLFRKEGQNVTLSCEQNLNHDAMYWYRQDPGQGLRLIYYSQIVNDFQKGDIAEGYSVSREKKESFPLTVTSAQKNPTAFYLCASSRTRTVRNQPQHFGDGTRLSIL.